The table lists the clone carrying this TCR beta chain with a few counts. This entry is derived from a study of T cells after yellow fever vaccination. Trimming cost V 4 bases and J 6 bases, with 6 bases left between them. This CDR3 comprises 11 residues. Study-level points and caveats: Only a small proportion of the clonotypes turned up in both the CD4 and the CD8 compartments, likely arising from convergent recombination. The secondary response showed a weaker magnitude and a faster peak, day 5 versus 15.

TCRdb independently ran MiXCR on the 5' RACE reads; one entry per CDR3 protein. The table includes over 65,000 distinct CDR3 sequences, about 14% detected once. This receptor was identified in a man younger than 35 who received the YFV17D yellow fever vaccine. This sample comprised CD8+ T cells not binding an NS4B(214-222) dextramer, sorted from PBMCs, obtained approximately 22 days after the first yellow fever vaccination. J is TRBJ1-2 and V is TRBV12-3 or TRBV12-4; D uncertain. CDR3 nucleotide sequence: TGTGCCAGCAGTTCCCCAAATGGCTACACCTTC. It translates to CASSSPNGYTF.